These 20 T cell receptor beta chains share one sample of origin, sequenced in a study of T cells in Graves' hyperthyroidism and ophthalmopathy. Amplification targeted TCR beta CDR3 regions from RNA transcripts. Primed by the HTBI set, a first-round RT-PCR was run on the TCR CDR3. One entry per CDR3 protein results from TCRdb running MiXCR on the multiplex PCR reads. The table includes around 200,000 distinct CDR3 sequences, about 17% detected once. The sequenced sample was blood. Receptors were obtained from a man aged 40-55 years with Graves' hyperthyroidism.

This clonotype was seen many times. The genes are TRBV5-6 and TRBJ2-5, with a possible D match to TRBD1 (5 bases). The CDR3 runs 13 residues. The germline gives CDR1 SGHDT, CDR2 YYEEEE. V lost 1 base and J lost 5, with 9 bases in between. Here the CDR3 DNA reads TGTGCCAGCAGCTTGCAGGGTGAGGAGACCCAGTACTTC. Translated, it gives CASSLQGEETQYF.

This clonotype occurred many times. The CDR3 spells CASSQDQRGEIGYTF. For the CDR3, the DNA is TGCGCCAGCAGCCAAGATCAGCGGGGAGAGATTGGCTACACCTTC. V usage is TRBV4-3 and J usage is TRBJ1-2; D is unclear. From germline, CDR1 is LGHNA and CDR2 YSLEER. There are 15 residues in the CDR3. V shed 0 bases and J shed 7 bases, with 15 bases lying between them.

In this sample, this clonotype turned up a few times. This chain uses TRBV9 with TRBJ2-1; TRBD2 agrees at 13 bases. CDR3 size: 17 residues. V shed 2 bases, J shed 8 bases, and the junction held 10 bases outside the gene matches. Germline V gives CDR1 SGDLS, CDR2 YYNGEE. This CDR3 is CASSVEGLAGRYYEQFF. The CDR3 bases are TGTGCCAGCAGCGTGGAGGGACTAGCGGGAAGGTACTATGAGCAGTTCTTC.

This clonotype was counted ten times or more. The chain uses TRBV5-1 and TRBJ2-2; maybe TRBD1 (6 bases). Germline V gene data show CDR1 as SGHRS and CDR2 as YFSETQ. This CDR3 region has 16 residues. The V and J ends lost 0 bases and 1 base respectively, with 10 bases between them. CDR3 in DNA: TGCGCCAGCAGCTTGGCCCTGACAGGGAACACCGGGGAGCTGTTTTTT. It specifies CASSLALTGNTGELFF. Drawing the rest from reference TRBV5-1 and TRBJ2-2, the complete variable domain is KAGVTQTPRYLIKTRGQQVTLSCSPISGHRSVSWYQQTPGQGLQFLFEYFSETQRNKGNFPGRFSGRQFSNSRSEMNVSTLELGDSALYLCASSLALTGNTGELFFGEGSRLTVL.

The chain recombines TRBV5-1 with TRBJ2-4; D is ambiguous. V was pared by 0 bases and J by 5 bases, with 6 bases between. The CDR3 loop spans 13 amino acids. Germline CDR1 and CDR2: SGHRS and YFSETQ. CDR3: CASSLDRQNIQYF. The CDR3 DNA reads TGCGCCAGCAGCTTGGACAGACAAAACATTCAGTACTTC.

This clonotype has just a few counts. A read error may be the cause here, since a much bigger clone is one base away. The CDR3 does not end in the conserved phenylalanine or tryptophan, so this is likely a read error. The chain carries TRBV30 and TRBJ1-6; D unresolved. V shed 4 bases and J shed 0 bases, with 7 bases lying between them. The CDR3 contains 14 residues. In germline, CDR1 is GTSNPN, CDR2 SVGIG (reference sequence). The CDR3, as DNA: TGTGCCTGGATGTTGACCTCCTATAATTCACCCCTCCACCTT. Translating gives CAWMLTSYNSPLHL.

This clonotype has a count of ten or more. The chain links TRBV7-9 to TRBJ2-3; 11 bases match TRBD1. V shed 5 bases, J shed 6 bases, and the junction held 4 bases outside the gene matches. The CDR3 contains 14 residues. Germline loops: CDR1 SEHNR, CDR2 FQNEAQ (reference sequence). The CDR3 loop is CASSTRDRGDTQYF. The CDR3 nucleotides read TGTGCCAGCAGCACCCGGGACAGGGGGGATACGCAGTATTTT. Variable domain in full (rest from reference TRBV7-9 and TRBJ2-3): DTGVSQNPRHKITKRGQNVTFRCDPISEHNRLYWYRQTLGQGPEFLTYFQNEAQLEKSRLLSDRFSAERPKGSFSTLEIQRTEQGDSAMYLCASSTRDRGDTQYFGPGTRLTVL.

This rearrangement joins TRBV30 to TRBJ2-3, with D tentatively TRBD2 (6 bases). Looked up from germline, CDR1 is GTSNPN and CDR2 is SVGIG (reference sequence). The CDR3 covers 13 residues. Trimming shortened V by 1 base and J by 6 bases, and 11 bases separated the two germline ends. CDR3 residues: CAWSAREEDTQYF. As DNA, the CDR3 is TGTGCCTGGAGTGCGAGGGAGGAGGATACGCAGTATTTT.

The chain recombines TRBV7-3 with TRBJ2-1; 14 nucleotides align to TRBD2. This CDR3 contains 15 residues. Germline trimming cut 5 bases from V and 8 bases from J; bases unmatched to any gene: 5. CDR1 is SGHTA and CDR2 is FQGTGA in the germline V gene. CDR3 in amino acids: CASSPGTSGGDEQFF. CDR3 DNA sequence: TGTGCCAGCAGCCCCGGGACTAGCGGGGGCGATGAGCAGTTCTTC.

This clonotype appeared many times. V is TRBV3-2 and J is TRBJ1-1. TRBV3-2 is shown as a pseudogene. This CDR3 spans 14 amino acids. The CDR3 is CASSHRSTGTEAFF. The CDR3, as DNA: TGTGCCAGCAGCCACCGCAGTACGGGCACTGAAGCTTTCTTT.

This clonotype was seen a handful of times. J is TRBJ2-3 and V is TRBV7-2; 15 nucleotides align to TRBD2. This CDR3 spans 16 amino acids. CDR1 is SGHTA and CDR2 is FQGNSA in the germline V gene. Trimming removed 5 bases from V and 10 bases from J; junction bases left unmatched: 10. CDR3 DNA: TGTGCCAGCAGCCGGACTAGCGGGAGGGCCGCACAGGCGCAGTATTTT. This codes for CASSRTSGRAAQAQYF.

As regards this clonotype: One base away lies a much larger clone, so this may be a sequencing read error. The V gene is TRBV20-1, the J gene TRBJ2-1, with TRBD2 identical over 7 bases. The V and J ends lost 4 bases and 5 bases, in that order; junction bases with no gene match: 11. The CDR3 runs to 15 residues. The germline gives CDR1 DFQATT, CDR2 SNEGSKA (reference sequence). The CDR3 nucleotides read TGCAGTGCTATTGGCGAACTAGCGAGGGACAATGAGCAGTTCTTC. Translating gives CSAIGELARDNEQFF.

The table lists this clonotype with a few counts. One end of the junction does not line up with germline, which may come from a read error. The chain carries TRBV6-1 and TRBJ1-1, with no clear D. The CDR3 runs 14 residues. Germline V gene sequence: CDR1 MNHNS, CDR2 SASEGT. The DNA of the CDR3 is TGTGCCAGCAGTCCGCCTGGAGGGAACCCTGAAGCTTTCTTT. Translation: CASSPPGGNPEAFF.

This clonotype was seen repeatedly, ten times or more. The rearrangement joins TRBV24-1 to TRBJ2-1; 8 nucleotides align to TRBD2. Germline-derived CDR1 and CDR2 are KGHDR and SFDVKD. With 5 bases clipped from V and 7 bases from J, the junction kept 6 bases outside the gene matches. This CDR3 comprises 14 residues. DNA of the CDR3: TGTGCCACCAGTGCGGCTAGCGGGTCGAATGAGCAGTTCTTC. Translated: CATSAASGSNEQFF.

The chain carries TRBV4-1 and TRBJ1-2; TRBD1 matches 11 bases. The CDR3 has 15 residues. J gave up 3 bases and V 4 bases, and 4 bases lay outside the gene matches. Germline V gene lookup returns CDR1 MGHRA and CDR2 YSYEKL. In DNA form, the CDR3 reads TGCGCCAGCAGCCCAGGGACAGGGGGGGACTATGGCTACACCTTC. It encodes CASSPGTGGDYGYTF.

This clonotype was counted ten times or more. V and J are TRBV12-3 or TRBV12-4 and TRBJ2-3; D is ambiguous. This CDR3 spans 12 amino acids. V was pared by 3 bases and J by 4 bases, with 5 bases between. CDR3 residues: CASSFGSDTQYF. CDR3 in DNA: TGTGCCAGCAGTTTTGGGTCAGATACGCAGTATTTT.

This clonotype showed up many times. V gene TRBV27 combines with J gene TRBJ1-1, with a weak D call TRBD1 (5 bases). CDR1 and CDR2 from the germline V gene are MNHEY and SMNVEV (reference sequence). V was trimmed by 1 base and J by 3 bases, leaving 9 bases between them. The CDR3 length is 14 residues. The CDR3 sequence is CASSLWGGDTEAFF. In DNA form, the CDR3 reads TGTGCCAGCAGTTTATGGGGCGGGGACACTGAAGCTTTCTTT.

This clonotype was seen a few times. CDR3 protein: CASRRTGGNYGYTF. CDR3 nucleotides: TGTGCCAGTAGACGGACAGGTGGTAACTATGGCTACACCTTC. The chain couples TRBV19 to TRBJ1-2; TRBD1 matches at 7 bases. The CDR3 is 14 residues long. CDR1 and CDR2 from the germline V gene are LNHDA and SQIVND (reference sequence). The J segment lost 1 base and the V segment lost 6 bases, leaving 5 bases of the junction unmatched.

This clonotype showed up many times. The chain joins TRBV11-3 to TRBJ2-1, with 8 bases that match TRBD1. The CDR3 totals 19 residues. V lost 6 bases, J lost 1 base, and 17 bases stayed unmatched. The germline V gene encodes CDR1 SGHNT and CDR2 YENEEA. CDR3 sequence: CASRSRPGQAPLSYNEQFF. The CDR3 DNA reads as TGTGCCAGCAGATCCCGACCGGGACAGGCCCCATTATCCTACAATGAGCAGTTCTTC.

There are many counts of this clonotype. V usage is TRBV7-6 and J usage is TRBJ2-5, with TRBD2 matching 9 bases. V shed 4 bases and J 4 bases; nucleotides not matched to a gene: 7. Germline assignment: CDR1 SGHVS and CDR2 FNYEAQ. CDR3 length equals 15 residues. The DNA for the CDR3 is TGTGCCAGCAGCTCAACGGCGGGGGGGTTAGAGACCCAGTACTTC. Residues: CASSSTAGGLETQYF.